The present TCR beta chain was sequenced within a study of blood T cells in healthy people across ages. Broader study findings: Older individuals had lower TCR beta diversity per million T cells (the decline was roughly linear). Both higher diversity and more naive CD4+ cells marked long-lived donors when set against aged donors.

The authors drew around 9.4 milliliters of peripheral blood from each donor. The CDR3 loop spans 16 amino acids. Germline V CDR1 and CDR2: SGHDT, YYEEEE. Trimming cost V 3 bases and J 5 bases; bases outside gene matches: 10. It was with a sample-barcoded 5' primer and a J-beta primer mix that a second PCR of about 6 to 11 cycles was run. Each CDR3 protein is one row after TCRdb ran MiXCR on the 5' RACE reads. Of 1.5 million to 2 million distinct CDR3 sequences detected, about 28% appear once; the ten largest clones hold roughly 8.2%. Concerning this clonotype itself: The antigen remains unidentified.

The TCR originated in a woman in her twenties or thirties in good health. V and J are TRBV5-6 and TRBJ2-5, with TRBD2 matching over 10 bases. What was sequenced was blood. CDR3 nucleotides: TGTGCCAGCAGCTCAGAGCGACTAGCGGGTCATGAGACCCAGTACTTC. Translated, it gives CASSSERLAGHETQYF.